These 8 T cell receptor beta chains originate from one sample sequenced in a study of shared T cell receptors in the human thymus. Generated by immunoSEQ multiplex PCR, the TCRdb table keeps only in-frame clones and is missing some. This repertoire shows hundreds of thousands of clones, about 84% found once; its top ten account for roughly 0.013%. These sequences were also reported in another study, on human thymus T cells.

Sequencing was carried out using thymocytes. The receptors originated from a boy in the first two years of life with a congenital heart defect.

The chain links TRBV9 to TRBJ2-7; 8 bases fit TRBD1. The CDR3 sequence is 15 residues long. V lost 3 bases to trimming and J lost 3 bases; unmatched junction nucleotides: 8. The germline V gene encodes CDR1 SGDLS and CDR2 YYNGEE. CDR3 DNA sequence: TGTGCCAGCAGCGCAACGGGACAGGAACGCTACGAGCAGTACTTC. Translating gives CASSATGQERYEQYF.

V usage is TRBV5-8 and J usage is TRBJ2-3, with 9 bases matching TRBD1. Trimming at V came to 0 bases and at J to 2 bases, leaving 4 bases not matched to a gene. Germline CDR1 reads SGHTS; CDR2 reads YDEGEE. The CDR3 runs 16 residues. For the CDR3, the DNA is TGTGCCAGCAGCTTGGGTTGGACAGGGGACACAGATACGCAGTATTTT. Protein: CASSLGWTGDTDTQYF.

This clone was picked up a small number of times. V gene TRBV28 combines with J gene TRBJ2-7; 11 bases fit TRBD1. Trimming cost V 8 bases and J 2 bases; bases outside gene matches: 14. This CDR3 region has 17 residues. Germline V CDR1 and CDR2: MDHEN, SYDVKM. In DNA, the CDR3 is TGTGCCAGCTGCGGGGACAGGGGGTTTAAGGAGCCCTACGAGCAGTACTTC. This gives the protein CASCGDRGFKEPYEQYF. The entire variable domain, with the rest obtained from reference TRBV28 and TRBJ2-7, is as follows: DVKVTQSSRYLVKRTGEKVFLECVQDMDHENMFWYRQDPGLGLRLIYFSYDVKMKEKGDIPEGYSVSREKKERFSLILESASTNQTSMYLCASCGDRGFKEPYEQYFGPGTRLTVT.

V gene TRBV14 combines with J gene TRBJ2-1; 8 bases match TRBD1. Germline lookup yields CDR1 SGHDN and CDR2 FVKESK. The CDR3 consists of 15 residues. Germline trimming cut 3 bases from V and 4 bases from J; bases unmatched to any gene: 5. The CDR3: CASSQEWTGYNEQFF. CDR3 sequence (DNA): TGTGCCAGCAGCCAGGAGTGGACAGGGTACAATGAGCAGTTCTTC.

The chain employs TRBV7-3 and TRBJ2-3; D ambiguous. The V end lost 5 bases, the J end lost 3 bases, and 6 bases lay between the germline ends. CDR3 length: 12 amino acids. The germline V gene has CDR1 SGHTA and CDR2 FQGTGA. CDR3 DNA: TGTGCCAGCAGCCTAGAAACAGATACGCAGTATTTT. Its translation is CASSLETDTQYF. Full variable domain (remainder filled in from reference TRBV7-3 and TRBJ2-3): GAGVSQTPSNKVTEKGKYVELRCDPISGHTALYWYRQSLGQGPEFLIYFQGTGAADDSGLPNDRFFAVRPEGSVSTLKIQRTERGDSAVYLCASSLETDTQYFGPGTRLTVL.

The rearrangement uses TRBV19 and TRBJ2-3, with D possibly being TRBD1 (7 bases). This CDR3 region has 17 residues. The germline gives CDR1 LNHDA, CDR2 SQIVND (reference sequence). V lost 6 bases, J lost 5 bases, and 24 bases lay in between. The CDR3, as DNA: TGTGCCAGTAGCAACCAACGGGGACGACAGGGACTAGATACGCAGTATTTT. It codes for CASSNQRGRQGLDTQYF. The full variable domain, with the rest looked up from reference TRBV19 and TRBJ2-3, is DGGITQSPKYLFRKEGQNVTLSCEQNLNHDAMYWYRQDPGQGLRLIYYSQIVNDFQKGDIAEGYSVSREKKESFPLTVTSAQKNPTAFYLCASSNQRGRQGLDTQYFGPGTRLTVL.

This chain connects TRBV6-1 to TRBJ2-7, with D possibly TRBD1 on 5 matching bases. The germline gives CDR1 MNHNS, CDR2 SASEGT. Trimming took off 6 bases at V and 3 bases at J, with 15 bases between the two ends. The CDR3 length is 14 residues. The CDR3 DNA reads TGTGCCAGCAGGGGCAGGGTTTGGGACTACGAGCAGTACTTC. Its protein is CASRGRVWDYEQYF.

Note on this clone: The same CDR3 is also encoded by other DNA sequences in this sample. This sequence joins TRBV20-1 and TRBJ2-3; D is possibly TRBD2 (6 bases). Trimming left V 6 bases short and J 6 bases short, with 10 bases between. Per the germline V gene, CDR1 is DFQATT and CDR2 is SNEGSKA (reference sequence). This CDR3 spans 11 amino acids. This CDR3 is CSAGGKDTQYF. CDR3 nucleotides: TGCAGTGCGGGGGGAAAGGATACGCAGTATTTT.